These 24 T cell receptor beta chains share one sample of origin, sequenced in a study of type 1 regulatory T cells. Their antigen targets remain unknown. From the reads, TCRdb called clonotypes with MiXCR, one entry per CDR3 protein. The data contain about 60,000 distinct CDR3 sequences, 62% of them singletons. The sequencing sample was made of cultured non-Tr1 T cells, either the whole culture or a sorted T cell fraction (not recorded which). These receptors were collected from a human donor in good health.

The chain joins TRBV11-2 to TRBJ2-1, with D maybe TRBD2 (7 bases). This CDR3 is built from 13 residues. Germline assignment: CDR1 SGHAT and CDR2 FQNNGV. Trimming took 5 bases from V and 5 from J, leaving 10 bases between them. The CDR3 spells CASSPGGHNEQFF. The CDR3 bases are TGTGCCAGCAGCCCCGGGGGGCACAATGAGCAGTTCTTC.

This chain links TRBV7-2 with TRBJ2-3; 11 nucleotides agree with TRBD2. Germline lookup yields CDR1 SGHTA and CDR2 FQGNSA. The CDR3 extends over 17 amino acids. The V and J ends lost 2 bases and 8 bases, in that order; junction bases with no gene match: 12. The CDR3 DNA reads TGTGCCAGCAGCTTAATCCTCCGGCTAGCGGGAGGAGTTACGCAGTATTTT. Protein sequence: CASSLILRLAGGVTQYF. Full variable domain (rest looked up from reference TRBV7-2 and TRBJ2-3): GAGVSQSPSNKVTEKGKDVELRCDPISGHTALYWYRQSLGQGLEFLIYFQGNSAPDKSGLPSDRFSAERTGGSVSTLTIQRTQQEDSAVYLCASSLILRLAGGVTQYFGPGTRLTVL.

This clonotype was seen a handful of times. The chain employs TRBV4-1 and TRBJ2-6, with D tentatively TRBD1 (5 bases). Germline CDR1 MGHRA, CDR2 YSYEKL. Trimming removed 2 bases from V and 1 base from J, with 9 bases in between. The CDR3 is 16 residues long. CDR3 loop: CASSQPQGSGANVLTF. The CDR3 DNA sequence: TGCGCCAGCAGCCAACCCCAGGGTTCTGGGGCCAACGTCCTGACTTTC.

This rearrangement joins TRBV20-1 to TRBJ2-1; 9 nucleotides match TRBD1. Germline trimming cut 1 base from V and 4 bases from J; bases unmatched to any gene: 2. Germline-derived CDR1 and CDR2 are DFQATT and SNEGSKA (reference sequence). The CDR3 has 14 amino acids. CDR3 loop: CSARVDRGYNEQFF. CDR3 sequence (DNA): TGCAGTGCTAGAGTGGACAGGGGATACAATGAGCAGTTCTTC.

The J gene is TRBJ2-1, the V gene TRBV23-1; D perhaps matches TRBD2 (6 bases). TRBV23-1 is placed among ORFs of uncertain function. V was clipped by 8 bases and J by 5 bases, with 19 bases between them. CDR3 size: 15 residues. The CDR3 here is CASYAVAGSHNEQFF. CDR3 bases: TGCGCCAGCTACGCTGTGGCGGGATCCCACAATGAGCAGTTCTTC.

In its sample, this clonotype ranks as medium-sized. The chain employs TRBV4-2 and TRBJ2-1, with 12 bases fitting TRBD2. The V and J ends lost 5 bases and 2 bases, in that order; junction bases with no gene match: 10. CDR1 LGHNA and CDR2 YNFKEQ come from the germline V gene. The CDR3 covers 18 residues. CDR3 sequence (DNA): TGTGCCAGCAGCACTCGGACTAGCGGGAAAGTAACCTACAATGAGCAGTTCTTC. Translated, it gives CASSTRTSGKVTYNEQFF.

This clonotype was found a few times. J is TRBJ2-3 and V is TRBV7-9, with D perhaps matching TRBD1 (5 bases). CDR1 is SEHNR, CDR2 FQNEAQ, per germline (reference sequence). V lost 5 bases to trimming and J lost 2 bases, with 8 bases between them. The CDR3 loop spans 13 amino acids. This CDR3 is CASSPRATDTQYF. DNA for the CDR3: TGTGCCAGCAGCCCCAGGGCCACAGATACGCAGTATTTT.

This chain links TRBV15 with TRBJ2-1; TRBD2 aligns across 8 bases. J was trimmed by 7 bases and V by 3 bases; bases with no gene match: 2. Germline V gives CDR1 LNHNV, CDR2 YYDKDF (reference sequence). The CDR3 consists of 13 residues. The CDR3 is CATSRTSENEQFF. The CDR3 DNA reads as TGTGCCACCAGCAGGACTAGCGAAAATGAGCAGTTCTTC.

The chain is built from TRBV6-1 and TRBJ1-2, with 9 bases aligning to TRBD1. V shed 5 bases, J shed 3 bases, and the junction held 7 bases outside the gene matches. CDR3 size: 15 residues. Germline CDR1 MNHNS, CDR2 SASEGT. The CDR3 bases are TGTGCCAGCAGTAAAGGGACAGGGAAGCACTATGGCTACACCTTC. It encodes CASSKGTGKHYGYTF.

The V and J genes are TRBV5-1 and TRBJ2-4; 7 bases align to TRBD2. Looked up from germline, CDR1 is SGHRS and CDR2 is YFSETQ. The CDR3 is 14 residues long. J gave up 1 base and V 6 bases, and 4 bases lay outside the gene matches. The CDR3 here is CASTLGGAKNIQYF. DNA of the CDR3: TGCGCCAGCACCCTGGGGGGGGCCAAAAACATTCAGTACTTC.

This clonotype has a single count. The CDR3, as DNA: TGCAGTGCGGAGGGAGGGAGGACCACAGATACGCAGTATTTT. Residues: CSAEGGRTTDTQYF. The V gene is TRBV20-1, the J gene TRBJ2-3, with TRBD2 matching 7 bases. With 6 bases clipped from V and 2 bases from J, the junction kept 8 bases outside the gene matches. The CDR3 is 14 residues long. Germline V gives CDR1 DFQATT, CDR2 SNEGSKA (reference sequence).

CDR3 in DNA: TGCGCCAGCAGCCAATTTTCTAAAGAAGCTTTCTTT. Amino acid sequence: CASSQFSKEAFF. The chain employs TRBV4-1 and TRBJ1-1; no reliable D call. The germline V gene has CDR1 MGHRA and CDR2 YSYEKL. The CDR3 runs to 12 residues. Trimming shortened V by 2 bases and J by 8 bases, and 9 bases separated the two germline ends.

The rearrangement joins TRBV7-2 to TRBJ2-1; no clear D gene. Trimming took off 5 bases at V and 7 bases at J, with 15 bases between the two ends. The CDR3 totals 14 residues. CDR1 is SGHTA, CDR2 FQGNSA, per germline. The DNA for the CDR3 is TGTGCCAGCAGCGGGAATAACGTGGAGAATGAGCAGTTCTTC. It encodes CASSGNNVENEQFF.

In its sample, this clonotype was seen a few times. For the CDR3, the DNA is TGTGCCAGCAGCTCTAGAGGACAGAATGAAAAACTGTTTTTT. As protein: CASSSRGQNEKLFF. The gene calls are TRBV7-2 and TRBJ1-4, with a possible D match to TRBD1 (6 bases). This CDR3 spans 14 amino acids. V was shortened by 4 bases and J by 5 bases, with 11 bases between the two germline ends. Germline V gives CDR1 SGHTA, CDR2 FQGNSA.

The chain carries TRBV12-3 or TRBV12-4 and TRBJ1-1, with 8 bases that match TRBD1. The CDR3 is 14 amino acids. The trim removed 6 bases at V and 1 base at J, leaving 4 bases unmatched. This CDR3 reads CASRPGQGNTEAFF. The DNA of the CDR3 is TGTGCCAGCAGGCCAGGACAGGGGAACACTGAAGCTTTCTTT.

The CDR3 loop is CASSRDREGYTF. The CDR3 bases are TGCGCCAGCAGCCGGGACAGGGAGGGCTACACCTTC. V and J are TRBV5-1 and TRBJ1-2; TRBD1 matches at 9 bases. Germline V gene sequence: CDR1 SGHRS, CDR2 YFSETQ. J gave up 8 bases and V 4 bases, and 3 bases lay outside the gene matches. The CDR3 consists of 12 residues.

This clonotype appeared once. DNA of the CDR3: TGTGCCAGCAGTTTCGTTGGGGCCAACGTCCTGACTTTC. As protein: CASSFVGANVLTF. The chain uses TRBV27 and TRBJ2-6; D is unresolved. This CDR3 has 13 amino acids. CDR1 is MNHEY and CDR2 is SMNVEV in the germline V gene (reference sequence). V was clipped by 3 bases and J by 3 bases, with 3 bases between them.

The genes are TRBV19 and TRBJ2-1; 9 positions match TRBD2. Looked up from germline, CDR1 is LNHDA and CDR2 is SQIVND (reference sequence). V lost 3 bases, J lost 6 bases, and 6 bases stayed unmatched. CDR3 length equals 15 residues. CDR3 bases: TGTGCCAGTAGTATGTTAGCGGGAGCCTCCAATGAGCAGTTCTTC. This encodes CASSMLAGASNEQFF.

As to this clonotype: No DNA is shown, since the ends of the CDR3 on it are uncertain; the CDR3 is the one TCRdb lists. The J gene is TRBJ1-3, the V gene TRBV21-1; whether TRBD1, the table's D call, matches the DNA was not checked. TRBV21-1 is flagged as a pseudogene. The CDR3 region is 21 residues in length, termini included. The CDR3 loop is CASSKVGAGTAKDVSGNTIYF.

The V gene is TRBV27, the J gene TRBJ2-5; a weak D match, TRBD2 (6 bases). The CDR3 is 15 residues long. Germline V gene data show CDR1 as MNHEY and CDR2 as SMNVEV (reference sequence). V lost 4 bases, J lost 2 bases, and 14 bases lay in between. CDR3 sequence: CASSSLDAGQETQYF. CDR3 in DNA: TGTGCCAGCAGTTCGCTCGACGCGGGGCAAGAGACCCAGTACTTC.

The V gene is TRBV20-1, the J gene TRBJ2-5; no reliable D call. This CDR3 region has 13 residues. Germline V gene lookup returns CDR1 DFQATT and CDR2 SNEGSKA (reference sequence). V shed 6 bases and J shed 1 base, with 12 bases lying between them. The CDR3, as DNA: TGCAGTGCCCCGACCAGCTTCCAAGAGACCCAGTACTTC. Its protein product is CSAPTSFQETQYF.

This rearrangement joins TRBV29-1 to TRBJ2-3, with 8 bases fitting TRBD1. After removal of 7 bases from V and 2 bases from J, the junction contained 11 bases not matched to a gene. This CDR3 is 15 amino acids long. The germline V gene has CDR1 SQVTM and CDR2 ANQGSEA. CDR3 amino acids: CSGGTGASNTDTQYF. Written as DNA, the CDR3 is TGCAGCGGTGGGACAGGAGCTTCGAACACAGATACGCAGTATTTT.

The chain links TRBV12-3 or TRBV12-4 to TRBJ1-1; no clear D. The CDR3 has 14 residues. V lost 2 bases and J lost 9, with 16 bases in between. The CDR3 DNA follows: TGTGCCAGCAGTTTAACTGGAAACTCTCAGAAAGCTTTCTTT. It yields the protein CASSLTGNSQKAFF.

V and J are TRBV9 and TRBJ1-1, with D perhaps matching TRBD1 (5 bases). The CDR3 totals 14 residues. V was clipped by 3 bases and J by 1 base, with 10 bases between them. Germline assignment: CDR1 SGDLS and CDR2 YYNGEE. CDR3 nucleotide sequence: TGTGCCAGCAGCGCAGTCGGGGGGAACACTGAAGCTTTCTTT. This gives the protein CASSAVGGNTEAFF.